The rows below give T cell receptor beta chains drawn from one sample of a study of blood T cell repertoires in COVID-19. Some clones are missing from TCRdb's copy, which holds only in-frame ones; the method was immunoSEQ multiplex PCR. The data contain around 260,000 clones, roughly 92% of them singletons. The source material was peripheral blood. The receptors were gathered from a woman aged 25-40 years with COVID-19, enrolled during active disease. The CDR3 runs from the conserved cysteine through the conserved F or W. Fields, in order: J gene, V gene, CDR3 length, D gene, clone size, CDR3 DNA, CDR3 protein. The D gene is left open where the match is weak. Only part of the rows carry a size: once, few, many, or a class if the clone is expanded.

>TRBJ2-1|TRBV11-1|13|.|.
TGTGCCAGCAGCTTAGAACTTTACAATGAGCAGTTCTTC
CASSLELYNEQFF
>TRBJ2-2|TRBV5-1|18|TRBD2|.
TGCGCCAGCAGCCATACCGGGACTAGCGGGAGTTTGACCGGGGAGCTGTTTTTT
CASSHTGTSGSLTGELFF
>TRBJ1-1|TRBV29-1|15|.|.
TGCAGCGCAGGACGGGGAGGTTCAGCGAACACTGAAGCTTTCTTT
CSAGRGGSANTEAFF
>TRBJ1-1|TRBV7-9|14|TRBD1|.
TGTGCCAGCAGCATAAACCAGGGGGCCTCTGAAGCTTTCTTT
CASSINQGASEAFF
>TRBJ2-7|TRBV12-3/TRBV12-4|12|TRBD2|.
TGTGCCAGCAGATACTCCGGGGGGTCCCAGTACTTC
CASRYSGGSQYF
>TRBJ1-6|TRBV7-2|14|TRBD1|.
TGTGCCAGCAGCCTACAGGGGCGTCGGGCACCCCTCCACTTT
CASSLQGRRAPLHF
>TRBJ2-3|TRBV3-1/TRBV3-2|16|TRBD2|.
TGTGCCAGTAATTCCGGCGGGGGGCCTAGCACAGATACGCAGTATTTT
CASNSGGGPSTDTQYF
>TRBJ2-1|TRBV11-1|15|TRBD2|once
TGTGCCAGCAGCTTGAGCGGGAGGCCTTACAATGAGCAGTTCTTC
CASSLSGRPYNEQFF
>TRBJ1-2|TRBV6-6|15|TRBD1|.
TGTGCCAGCAGTTCTCCAAACCGGGACAGCTATGGCTACACCTTC
CASSSPNRDSYGYTF
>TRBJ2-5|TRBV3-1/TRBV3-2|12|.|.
TGTGCCAGCAGCCAACAGGAAGAGACCCAGTACTTC
CASSQQEETQYF
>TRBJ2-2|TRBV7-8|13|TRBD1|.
TGTGCCAGCAGCCAGACAGGGCCCGGGGAGCTGTTTTTT
CASSQTGPGELFF
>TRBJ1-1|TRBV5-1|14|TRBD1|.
TGCGCCAGCAGCCACGGGACAGGGAACACTGAAGCTTTCTTT
CASSHGTGNTEAFF